The T cell receptor (beta chain) under discussion was sequenced for a study of blood T cells in healthy people across ages. Whole-study findings and limits: Per million T cells, TCR beta diversity dropped about linearly as age rose. The CMV status of each donor remained undetermined, and this could have confounded shifts in expanded clonotypes. Strong correlation linked observed beta diversity and percent naive T cells.

Primers used in a second PCR of about 7 to 11 cycles were a sample-barcoded 5' primer and a J-beta primer mix. MiXCR was run by TCRdb on the 5' RACE reads, yielding one entry per CDR3 protein. There are 630,000 or so distinct CDR3 sequences in the sample; about 30% occur only once, and just over 15% lies in the top ten. This clonotype appeared many times. The antigen is unknown. The sequence came from an elderly woman in good health. Sequenced material: blood.

CDR3 nucleotide sequence: TGTGCCAGCAGCTTGGAGGGCAGGGGCTATCGCGAGCAGTACTTC. This codes for CASSLEGRGYREQYF. The J gene is TRBJ2-7, the V gene TRBV5-6; D possibly corresponds to TRBD1 (6 bases). V was shortened by 0 bases and J by 6 bases, with 16 bases between the two germline ends. Germline lookup yields CDR1 SGHDT and CDR2 YYEEEE. This CDR3 contains 15 residues.